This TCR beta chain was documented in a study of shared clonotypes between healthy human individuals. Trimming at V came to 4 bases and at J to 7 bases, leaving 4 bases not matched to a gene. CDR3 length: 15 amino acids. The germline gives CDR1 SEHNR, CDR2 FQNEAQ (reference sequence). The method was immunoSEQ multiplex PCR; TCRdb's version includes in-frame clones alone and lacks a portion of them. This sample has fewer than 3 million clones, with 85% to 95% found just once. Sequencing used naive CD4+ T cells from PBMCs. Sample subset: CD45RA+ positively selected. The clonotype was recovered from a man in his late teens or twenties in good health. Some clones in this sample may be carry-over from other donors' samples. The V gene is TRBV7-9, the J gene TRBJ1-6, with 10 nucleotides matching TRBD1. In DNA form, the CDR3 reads TGTGCCAGCAGCTACAGGGACAGGGGAAATTCACCCCTCCACTTT. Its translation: CASSYRDRGNSPLHF.